This is a list of T cell receptor beta chains from one sample in a study of blood T cell repertoires in COVID-19. The method was immunoSEQ multiplex PCR; TCRdb's version includes in-frame clones alone and lacks a portion of them. The sample has approximately 230,000 clones; under 90% are singletons. Specimen: PBMCs or T cells enriched from blood (not recorded which). These TCRs come from a man aged 40-49 years who had recovered from COVID-19. Each CDR3 is given with its conserved first and last residue. The order of the fields is V gene, J gene, clone size, D gene, CDR3 length, CDR3 DNA, CDR3 protein. D genes are given only for firm matches. Size is stated for part of the rows, as once, few or many counts, or as a class when the clone is expanded.

>TRBV3-1/TRBV3-2|TRBJ2-1|-|TRBD2|15
TGTGCCAGCAGCCCCGGGACTAGCGGTAACAATGAGCAGTTCTTC
CASSPGTSGNNEQFF
>TRBV11-2|TRBJ2-2|-|-|14
TGTGCCAGCAGCTTAGAATCGGGGGCCGGGGAGCTGTTTTTT
CASSLESGAGELFF
>TRBV19|TRBJ1-1|once|-|16
TGTGCCAGTAGTATGAGGAGGGGATCGGGAAACACTGAAGCTTTCTTT
CASSMRRGSGNTEAFF
>TRBV30|TRBJ2-1|-|TRBD2|15
TGTGCCTGGAACTCGGGACTAGCGGGGGTTAATGAGCAGTTCTTC
CAWNSGLAGVNEQFF
>TRBV3-1/TRBV3-2|TRBJ2-4|-|TRBD1|14
TGTGCCAGCAGCCCTGGACAGGGGGCGGACATTCAGTACTTC
CASSPGQGADIQYF
>TRBV18|TRBJ2-7|-|TRBD1|14
TGTGCCAGCTCACCACCGACAGGGGGCGACGAGCAGTACTTC
CASSPPTGGDEQYF
>TRBV5-1|TRBJ2-1|-|TRBD2|14
TGCGCCAGCAGCTGGACTAGCTCCCACAATGAGCAGTTCTTC
CASSWTSSHNEQFF
>TRBV5-1|TRBJ1-6|few|-|13
TGCGCCAGCAGCTTGGCAGGGCGTTCACCCCTCCACTTT
CASSLAGRSPLHF
>TRBV9|TRBJ1-1|-|-|15
TGTGCCAGCAGCGTCAACGGGGGATCGAACACTGAAGCTTTCTTT
CASSVNGGSNTEAFF
>TRBV19|TRBJ2-1|once|TRBD2|15
TGTGCCAGCTCGAGCGGGGGGCCGTATTACAATGAGCAGTTCTTC
CASSSGGPYYNEQFF
>TRBV7-9|TRBJ1-2|-|-|14
TGTGCCAGCAGTCGCAGGGGAACCTCGGATGGCTACACCTTC
CASSRRGTSDGYTF
>TRBV7-2|TRBJ2-5|-|-|13
TGTGCCAGCACCTTAAGCCCTCAAGAGACCCAGTACTTC
CASTLSPQETQYF
>TRBV30|TRBJ1-1|-|-|14
TGTGCCTGGAGAGAGGGCCCCTATGGCGCTGAAGCTTTCTTT
CAWREGPYGAEAFF
>TRBV4-3|TRBJ1-2|-|-|16
TGCGCCAGCAGCCAAGAACCCATGTTGGACAGCTATGGCTACACCTTC
CASSQEPMLDSYGYTF
>TRBV27|TRBJ1-4|few|TRBD1|16
TGTGCCAGCAGTTTCTCAAGGGGACAGGGCCTCGGAAAACTGTTTTTT
CASSFSRGQGLGKLFF
>TRBV5-1|TRBJ1-2|once|TRBD1|14
TGCGCCAGCAGCACGACAGGGGGCGCAGATGGCTACACCTTC
CASSTTGGADGYTF
>TRBV19|TRBJ1-2|-|-|11
TGTGCCAGTAGTACCGGGGGTGGCTACACCTTC
CASSTGGGYTF
>TRBV19|TRBJ1-4|-|TRBD1|14
TGTGCCAGTAGTAGACAGGGGACCAATGAAAAACTGTTTTTT
CASSRQGTNEKLFF
>TRBV2|TRBJ2-1|-|TRBD2|14
TGTGCCAGCATTGGAATAGCGGGATACAATGAGCAGTTCTTC
CASIGIAGYNEQFF
>TRBV27|TRBJ2-7|-|-|12
TGTGCCAGCAGGGGCAGGTTTTACGAGCAGTACTTC
CASRGRFYEQYF
>TRBV7-9|TRBJ2-2|-|TRBD2|15
TGTGCCAGCAGCTATGTAGCGGGGGGCCCTTGGGAGCTGTTTTTT
CASSYVAGGPWELFF
>TRBV12-3/TRBV12-4|TRBJ1-2|once|-|13
TGTGCCAGCGTATCATCTGAGGTGCATGGCTACACCTTC
CASVSSEVHGYTF
>TRBV27|TRBJ2-7|-|-|13
TGTGCCAGCAGTTTGGCAGGGACCTACGAGCAGTACTTC
CASSLAGTYEQYF
>TRBV5-5|TRBJ2-5|-|TRBD1|13
TGTGCCAGCAGCGGACAGGGAGGAGAGACCCAGTACTTC
CASSGQGGETQYF
>TRBV7-6|TRBJ2-5|-|-|14
TGTGCCAGCAGCGCATGGGACTACCAAGAGACCCAGTACTTC
CASSAWDYQETQYF
>TRBV6-2/TRBV6-3|TRBJ2-5|-|TRBD2|16
TGTGCCAGCAGTCTCCTAGCGGGGGGGAACCAAGAGACCCAGTACTTC
CASSLLAGGNQETQYF
>TRBV6-2/TRBV6-3|TRBJ2-3|-|-|17
TGTGCCAGCAGTTTTGATCTTTACATAATGAGCACAGATACGCAGTATTTT
CASSFDLYIMSTDTQYF
>TRBV24-1|TRBJ1-1|-|TRBD1|12
TGTGCCACCAGTGATCCCGGACAGGGGGCTTTCTTT
CATSDPGQGAFF
>TRBV19|TRBJ2-7|-|-|16
TGTGCCAGTAGTATCATTTGGAGGATAAGCTCCTACGAGCAGTACTTC
CASSIIWRISSYEQYF
>TRBV5-4|TRBJ2-7|once|TRBD1|15
TGTGCCAGCAGCTCGACGAGACAGGGAGTAGGAGAGCAGTACTTC
CASSSTRQGVGEQYF
>TRBV18|TRBJ2-2|-|-|16
TGTGCCAGCTCTCTCCTAGCGGAGGGGGACACCGGGGAGCTGTTTTTT
CASSLLAEGDTGELFF
>TRBV30|TRBJ2-3|-|TRBD2|14
TGTGCCTGGAGACGGGGGGGCGAAGCAGATACGCAGTATTTT
CAWRRGGEADTQYF
>TRBV9|TRBJ2-1|-|TRBD2|13
TGTGCCAGCGGACTTTCGGGGGGGAATGAGCAGTTCTTC
CASGLSGGNEQFF
>TRBV7-9|TRBJ1-2|-|-|15
TGTGCCAGCAGCTTAGTCTCCCGAGCTAACTATGGCTACACCTTC
CASSLVSRANYGYTF
>TRBV15|TRBJ2-1|-|TRBD1|15
TGTGCCACCAGCAGCAGGACAGGGAGTGAAAATGAGCAGTTCTTC
CATSSRTGSENEQFF
>TRBV5-5|TRBJ2-3|-|TRBD2|18
TGTGCCAGCAGCTTGGTCCTTAGCGGGGCCTACGGCACAGATACGCAGTATTTT
CASSLVLSGAYGTDTQYF